These T cell receptor beta chains were read from a single sample in a study of beta chain features in type 1 diabetes. The table came from immunoSEQ multiplex PCR; TCRdb's copy has only in-frame clones and leaves some out. Of about 700,000 clones in the sample, over 10% are singletons; the top ten hold 0.02% to 0.025%. Sequences were obtained from naive CD4+ T cells from blood. Every receptor here comes from a young man with type 1 diabetes. The CDR3 runs from the conserved cysteine through the conserved F or W. The D gene is left open where the match is weak. Where a row states a size, it is once, few, many or the class of an expanded clone; other rows omit it.

j_call d_call v_call clone_size cdr3_aa cdr3_nt
TRBJ2-4 NA TRBV7-2 NA CASSLGAGQKNIQYF TGTGCCAGCAGCTTAGGGGCGGGACAGAAAAACATTCAGTACTTC
TRBJ2-7 NA TRBV6-5 NA CASSSPGSEQYF TGTGCCAGCAGTTCCCCCGGGAGCGAGCAGTACTTC
TRBJ2-2 TRBD1 TRBV7-9 few CASRPRQGSGGELFF TGTGCCAGCAGACCAAGACAGGGAAGTGGCGGGGAGCTGTTTTTT
TRBJ1-2 TRBD1 TRBV6-5 NA CAGLGWDSPNYGYTF TGTGCCGGCCTAGGGTGGGACAGCCCTAACTATGGCTACACCTTC
TRBJ2-7 NA TRBV5-6 NA CASSSGTYEQYF TGTGCCAGCAGCTCAGGGACCTACGAGCAGTACTTC
TRBJ1-2 NA TRBV6-5 few CASSYSGTANYGYTF TGTGCCAGCAGTTACTCGGGGACGGCTAACTATGGCTACACCTTC
TRBJ2-2 NA TRBV2 NA CASMGTFSTGELFF TGTGCCAGCATGGGAACCTTCAGCACCGGGGAGCTGTTTTTT
TRBJ1-2 NA TRBV6-6 few CASTTGTSGYGYTF TGTGCCAGCACCACAGGGACCTCCGGATATGGCTACACCTTC
TRBJ2-1 NA TRBV5-1 NA CASSLEDGAYNEQFF TGCGCCAGCAGCTTGGAGGACGGCGCCTACAATGAGCAGTTCTTC
TRBJ2-1 TRBD1 TRBV5-1 NA CASSLGQGSQEQFF TGCGCCAGCAGCTTGGGACAGGGGTCCCAAGAGCAGTTCTTC
TRBJ1-2 TRBD1 TRBV19 once CASTTGTGRGYTF TGTGCCAGTACCACCGGGACAGGGAGAGGCTACACCTTC
TRBJ2-1 NA TRBV7-9 NA CASSPGPNEQFF TGTGCCAGCAGCCCGGGACCGAATGAGCAGTTCTTC
TRBJ1-1 NA TRBV28 few CASSANTEAFF TGTGCCAGCAGTGCAAACACTGAAGCTTTCTTT
TRBJ2-7 NA TRBV10-3 NA CAISAGQNNGPYEQYF TGTGCCATCAGCGCCGGACAGAACAACGGACCCTACGAGCAGTACTTC
TRBJ1-2 TRBD1 TRBV9 NA CASSVSGQNLWGYTF TGTGCCAGCAGCGTGTCGGGACAGAATCTCTGGGGCTACACCTTC
TRBJ2-1 NA TRBV15 NA CATSRDLVGEAGNYNEQFF TGTGCCACCAGCAGAGATTTAGTTGGGGAGGCAGGGAATTACAATGAGCAGTTCTTC
TRBJ1-2 NA TRBV5-4 few CASSRNQDSFPNYGYTF TGTGCCAGCAGCCGGAACCAGGACAGCTTTCCTAACTATGGCTACACCTTC
TRBJ2-3 NA TRBV6-1 few CATLVGGSTDTQYF TGTGCCACCCTAGTCGGGGGTAGCACAGATACGCAGTATTTT
TRBJ1-1 NA TRBV25-1 few CASSLGTVGAEAFF TGTGCCAGCAGCCTCGGGACGGTGGGCGCTGAAGCTTTCTTT
TRBJ1-1 NA TRBV27 few CASSLDWNTEAFF TGTGCCAGCAGCCTGGACTGGAACACTGAAGCTTTCTTT
TRBJ2-2 TRBD1 TRBV12-5 NA CASGLALGTDHTGELFF TGTGCTAGTGGTTTGGCCCTCGGGACAGATCACACCGGGGAGCTGTTTTTT
TRBJ1-3 NA TRBV6-6 few CASAEHNSGNTIYF TGTGCCAGCGCCGAACATAACTCTGGAAACACCATATATTTT
TRBJ1-2 TRBD1 TRBV5-1 few CASSPGQRYGYTF TGCGCCAGCAGCCCGGGACAGCGCTATGGCTACACCTTC
TRBJ2-1 TRBD2 TRBV11-1 NA CASTSLTSGGPGEQFF TGTGCCAGCACTTCCCTGACTAGCGGGGGGCCTGGAGAGCAGTTCTTC
TRBJ2-7 NA TRBV6-1 NA CASSDRGSPYEQYF TGTGCCAGCAGTGATAGGGGCAGCCCCTACGAGCAGTACTTC
TRBJ2-5 NA TRBV25-1 NA CASSEKWSEETQYF TGTGCCAGCAGTGAAAAGTGGTCGGAAGAGACCCAGTACTTC
TRBJ2-1 NA TRBV7-2 few CASSPRWNEQFF TGTGCCAGCAGCCCTCGTTGGAATGAGCAGTTCTTC
TRBJ2-5 NA TRBV6-5 NA CASSYAGLDQETQYF TGTGCCAGCAGTTACGCGGGACTCGACCAAGAGACCCAGTACTTC
TRBJ1-1 NA TRBV7-9 few CASSLGSENTEAFF TGTGCCAGCAGCTTGGGCAGTGAAAACACTGAAGCTTTCTTT
TRBJ2-1 TRBD1 TRBV19 NA CASSTGRQGTSYNEQFF TGTGCCAGTAGTACAGGGAGACAGGGGACCTCCTACAATGAGCAGTTCTTC
TRBJ1-5 NA TRBV5-1 NA CASSLGVGDEPQHF TGCGCCAGCAGCTTGGGTGTTGGGGATGAGCCCCAGCATTTT
TRBJ1-1 NA TRBV5-1 NA CASSPTPPQEAFF TGCGCCAGCAGCCCGACACCTCCTCAAGAAGCTTTCTTT
TRBJ2-7 NA TRBV15 NA CATSVVSSYEQYF TGTGCCACCAGCGTCGTCAGCTCCTACGAGCAGTACTTC
TRBJ1-1 NA TRBV28 few CASSLGTKNTEAFF TGTGCCAGCAGTTTAGGGACCAAGAACACTGAAGCTTTCTTT
TRBJ1-6 NA TRBV5-8 few CASSNPTGPLSNSPLHF TGTGCCAGCAGCAATCCGACAGGACCTCTAAGCAATTCACCCCTCCACTTT
TRBJ2-5 NA TRBV10-3 once CAIGRDQETQYF TGTGCCATCGGGCGGGACCAAGAGACCCAGTACTTC
TRBJ2-3 NA TRBV7-6 few CASSRTSSGTDTQYF TGTGCCAGCAGCCGCACTAGCTCTGGCACAGATACGCAGTATTTT
TRBJ1-1 NA TRBV20-1 few CSARGGGEAFF TGCAGTGCTAGAGGGGGCGGTGAAGCTTTCTTT
TRBJ2-3 NA TRBV7-2 few CASSLALAAGSSVPSTDTQYF TGTGCCAGCAGCTTAGCTTTGGCGGCAGGTTCCTCTGTCCCCAGCACAGATACGCAGTATTTT
TRBJ1-4 TRBD1 TRBV7-2 few CASTRGEKAYNEKLFF TGTGCCAGCACCAGGGGGGAGAAGGCCTATAATGAAAAACTGTTTTTT
TRBJ2-3 NA TRBV2 few CASSPGAPGTDTQYF TGTGCCAGCAGTCCTGGAGCGCCGGGCACAGATACGCAGTATTTT
TRBJ1-2 NA TRBV4-1 few CASSQDQGALNYGYTF TGCGCCAGCAGCCAAGATCAGGGCGCGCTTAACTATGGCTACACCTTC
TRBJ1-5 NA TRBV19 few CASSTGHISNQPQHF TGTGCCAGTAGTACAGGACATATTAGCAATCAGCCCCAGCATTTT
TRBJ2-5 TRBD1 TRBV14 NA CASSQDIQGGHRPETQYF TGTGCCAGCAGCCAAGATATCCAAGGGGGCCACAGGCCGGAGACCCAGTACTTC
TRBJ1-1 NA TRBV29-1 few CSVDVRGADTEAFF TGCAGCGTTGATGTGCGGGGGGCGGACACTGAAGCTTTCTTT
TRBJ2-2 NA TRBV2 NA CASSEVRTGELFF TGTGCCAGCAGTGAAGTCCGCACCGGGGAGCTGTTTTTT
TRBJ2-3 TRBD2 TRBV7-3 NA CASSLTDGLAGGTDTQYF TGTGCCAGCAGCTTAACGGACGGACTAGCGGGGGGCACAGATACGCAGTATTTT
TRBJ1-1 NA TRBV29-1 NA CSVERGNGNTEAFF TGCAGCGTTGAAAGAGGGAACGGGAACACTGAAGCTTTCTTT
TRBJ1-6 NA TRBV29-1 NA CSVEDQEGSPLHF TGCAGCGTTGAAGATCAGGAAGGATCACCCCTCCACTTT
TRBJ1-2 NA TRBV11-2 NA CASSLETYINYGYTF TGTGCCAGCAGCTTAGAAACTTATATTAACTATGGCTACACCTTC
TRBJ1-2 NA TRBV11-2 few CASSRGGLANYGYTF TGTGCCAGCAGTCGGGGAGGGCTGGCTAACTATGGCTACACCTTC
TRBJ2-7 NA TRBV28 NA CASLRGWNEQYF TGTGCCAGCCTGAGGGGGTGGAACGAGCAGTACTTC
TRBJ1-5 NA TRBV6-6 few CASSHNNQPQHF TGTGCCAGCAGCCACAACAATCAGCCCCAGCATTTT
TRBJ2-3 TRBD2 TRBV7-2 NA CASSSGGGADTQYF TGTGCCAGCAGCTCGGGGGGGGGCGCAGATACGCAGTATTTT
TRBJ1-2 NA TRBV5-4 few CASSPPAEYYGYTF TGTGCCAGCAGCCCCCCGGCGGAGTACTATGGCTACACCTTC
TRBJ1-3 TRBD1 TRBV28 NA CASSHDRGRGNTIYF TGTGCCAGCAGCCATGACAGGGGGCGAGGAAACACCATATATTTT
TRBJ2-1 NA TRBV2 NA CASSEPGDEAQFF TGTGCCAGCAGTGAACCCGGTGATGAAGCGCAGTTCTTC